This is a list of T cell receptor beta chains from one sample in a study of spatial heterogeneity in lung cancer. TCRdb analysed the 5' RACE reads with MiXCR anew, one entry per CDR3 protein. The sample holds more than 60,000 distinct CDR3 sequences, about 8% seen once. Material: PBMCs, obtained at surgery. These receptor sequences come from a male donor with early-stage non-small cell lung cancer. CDR3s include the opening cysteine and the closing phenylalanine or tryptophan. A D gene is named only where the DNA matches it firmly. Expanded clones get a size class; other rows say once, few or many, or leave the size out.

V gene	clone size	J gene	D gene	CDR3 protein	CDR3 DNA
TRBV7-3	many	TRBJ2-3	-	CASSPTGDTQYF	TGTGCCAGCAGCCCAACCGGAGATACGCAGTATTTT
TRBV29-1	-	TRBJ2-2	-	CSANTGELFF	TGCAGCGCTAACACCGGGGAGCTGTTTTTT
TRBV18	many	TRBJ2-7	TRBD2	CASSQGLAGALEQYF	TGTGCCAGCTCACAAGGACTAGCGGGAGCTCTCGAGCAGTACTTC
TRBV18	many	TRBJ1-5	TRBD1	CASAGQGSDQPQHF	TGTGCCAGCGCCGGACAGGGGTCGGATCAGCCCCAGCATTTT
TRBV29-1	many	TRBJ2-7	-	CSVGGVLKGQYF	TGCAGCGTTGGTGGCGTGCTTAAGGGGCAGTACTTC
TRBV11-2	few	TRBJ2-2	TRBD2	CASSLRVAGNTGELFF	TGTGCCAGCAGCTTAAGGGTAGCGGGTAACACCGGGGAGCTGTTTTTT
TRBV5-5	many	TRBJ2-1	TRBD2	CASSPVRERATDEQFF	TGTGCCAGCAGCCCGGTGCGGGAGAGGGCCACAGATGAGCAGTTCTTC
TRBV18	many	TRBJ2-3	-	CASSPPNGQGESTDTQYF	TGTGCCAGCTCACCACCGAATGGGCAGGGTGAGAGCACAGATACGCAGTATTTT
TRBV5-4	-	TRBJ2-2	TRBD2	CASSLEAGVVGELFF	TGTGCCAGCAGCTTAGAGGCGGGAGTTGTCGGGGAGCTGTTTTTT
TRBV7-2	many	TRBJ1-5	-	CASSPDLGNQPQHF	TGTGCCAGCAGCCCAGATCTAGGCAATCAGCCCCAGCATTTT
TRBV5-1	many	TRBJ2-5	-	CASSRDTLSETQYF	TGCGCCAGCAGCCGGGACACTCTGTCGGAGACCCAGTACTTC
TRBV6-5	many	TRBJ2-7	-	CASSYPAGGQDEQYF	TGTGCCAGCAGTTACCCCGCTGGGGGGCAGGACGAGCAGTACTTC